This T cell receptor beta chain was recovered during a study of blood T cells in healthy people across ages. The V gene's germline CDR1 is LGHNT and CDR2 FRNRAP. The CDR3 loop spans 12 amino acids. For the second PCR, which ran for roughly 7 to 11 cycles, a sample-barcoded 5' primer and a J-beta primer mix were used. TCRdb reanalysed the 5' RACE reads using MiXCR and keeps one entry per CDR3 protein. The sample contains approximately 780,000 distinct CDR3 sequences, more than 25% of which appear only once. In addition, the sample was reused for a study of T cells of mothers and their children. That report adds: The sample comes from 8 or 9 healthy Caucasian donors: mothers and children. Slightly, though not significantly, more overlap was seen in related than in unrelated mother-child pairs.

Specimen: blood. The rearrangement links TRBV12-5 to TRBJ2-5, with no clear D. The J call may be faulty, since TRBJ2-7 better matches the DNA end. This receptor was identified in a boy aged 5-17 years in good health. In nucleotides, the CDR3 is TGTGCTAGTGGTTTGGTAGCATACGAGCAGTACTTC. This gives the protein CASGLVAYEQYF.